The 11 T cell receptor beta chains below were found in one sample sequenced in a study of cytotoxic CD8 clonotypes in ibrutinib-treated CLL (dated by TCRdb to 2020 to 2023). The time point label, read with the paper, signifies: about a year on ibrutinib. The method behind the library was the immunoSEQ multiplex PCR assay. TCRdb holds this immuneACCESS table with in-frame rearrangements only. Some clones are missing; in checked studies, unresolved V genes explain under half, and the rest has no known cause. The sample has 200,000 or so clones on record, roughly 65% of them singletons. The ten most abundant clones make up roughly 6.4% of the sample. The sequencing here drew on PBMCs, taken after 12 months of ibrutinib treatment. These receptors originate from a human donor with chronic lymphocytic leukemia.

This clone was picked up a small number of times. This sequence joins TRBV11-2 and TRBJ2-7, with TRBD1 identical over 7 bases. The CDR3 loop spans 13 amino acids. CDR1 SGHAT and CDR2 FQNNGV come from the germline V gene. Germline trimming cut 6 bases from V and 2 bases from J; bases unmatched to any gene: 4. The CDR3 is CASSSTGTYEQYF. The CDR3 DNA reads as TGTGCCAGCAGTTCGACAGGGACCTACGAGCAGTACTTC.

The chain carries TRBV6-1 and TRBJ2-7; 11 nucleotides agree with TRBD1. Losses at the gene ends were 6 bases for V and 5 bases for J; bases not matched to a gene: 3. The CDR3 consists of 13 residues. The V gene's germline CDR1 is MNHNS and CDR2 SASEGT. CDR3 in amino acids: CASRDRGRHEQYF. CDR3 sequence (DNA): TGTGCCAGCAGGGACAGGGGGCGTCACGAGCAGTACTTC.

The chain employs TRBV15 and TRBJ1-2, with a weak D call TRBD1 (6 bases). There are 15 residues in the CDR3. CDR1 is LNHNV and CDR2 is YYDKDF in the germline V gene (reference sequence). The ends were cut back, 3 bases at V and 2 bases at J, with 13 bases in the middle. The CDR3 coding sequence is TGTGCCACCAGCAGCCGGACAGCTTCCAACTATGGCTACACCTTC. Its translation: CATSSRTASNYGYTF. Drawing the rest from reference TRBV15 and TRBJ1-2, the complete variable domain is DAMVIQNPRYQVTQFGKPVTLSCSQTLNHNVMYWYQQKSSQAPKLLFHYYDKDFNNEADTPDNFQSRRPNTSFCFLDIRSPGLGDTAMYLCATSSRTASNYGYTFGSGTRLTVV.

This clone has only one observation. The chain employs TRBV30 and TRBJ1-2, with D perhaps TRBD1 (6 bases). Germline V gives CDR1 GTSNPN, CDR2 SVGIG (reference sequence). The CDR3 length is 16 residues. V was pared by 2 bases and J by 4 bases, with 20 bases between. This CDR3 reads CAWSPRAGQFRYGYTF. The CDR3 nucleotides are TGTGCCTGGAGTCCAAGGGCTGGACAGTTCCGCTATGGCTACACCTTC.

The sample holds one count of this clone. The rearrangement joins TRBV6-1 to TRBJ1-5; 7 positions agree with TRBD1. Germline trimming cut 5 bases from V and 11 bases from J; bases unmatched to any gene: 6. The germline CDR1 and CDR2 sequences are MNHNS and SASEGT. This CDR3 region has 12 residues. The CDR3 loop is CASSTWDRAQHF. CDR3 DNA: TGTGCCAGCAGTACATGGGACAGAGCCCAGCATTTT.

This clone was observed a handful of times. CDR3 region: CASSQDWGGGFLYEQYF. The CDR3 coding sequence is TGTGCCAGCAGCCAAGATTGGGGAGGAGGTTTTCTGTACGAGCAGTACTTC. The rearrangement uses TRBV4-2 and TRBJ2-7; TRBD2 might be the D (6 bases). V was shortened by 0 bases and J by 4 bases, with 19 bases between the two germline ends. Germline CDR1 LGHNA, CDR2 YNFKEQ. This CDR3 is 17 amino acids long.

CDR3 amino acids: CSSRAGGLNGYTF. The CDR3 DNA follows: TGCAGCAGTAGGGCAGGGGGACTGAATGGCTACACCTTC. V gene TRBV29-1 combines with J gene TRBJ1-2, with 7 bases identical to TRBD1. Germline CDR1 SQVTM, CDR2 ANQGSEA. Losses at the gene ends were 8 bases for V and 6 bases for J; bases not matched to a gene: 12. The CDR3 covers 13 residues.

The CDR3 DNA follows: TGCGCCAGCAGCACTCTAACCAACTATGGCTACACCTTC. Amino acid sequence: CASSTLTNYGYTF. The chain combines TRBV5-1 with TRBJ1-2; D unresolved. The V end lost 4 bases, the J end lost 2 bases, and 9 bases lay between the germline ends. The germline gives CDR1 SGHRS, CDR2 YFSETQ. The CDR3 covers 13 residues.

The chain has TRBV30 and TRBJ1-1, with 8 positions matching TRBD1. The J segment lost 6 bases and the V segment lost 1 base, leaving 16 bases of the junction unmatched. The CDR3 is 17 residues long. Germline CDR1 GTSNPN, CDR2 SVGIG (reference sequence). The DNA for the CDR3 is TGTGCCTGGAGTGGGACAGGGACGAACCCCCCAACGTCTGAAGCTTTCTTT. Its protein is CAWSGTGTNPPTSEAFF.

V and J are TRBV25-1 and TRBJ1-6; no definite D call. V dropped 4 bases and J dropped 9 bases, with 13 bases sitting between them. This CDR3 is 14 amino acids long. Germline CDR1 is MGHDK and CDR2 is SYGVNS. This CDR3 is CASSGAALTSPLHF. CDR3 nucleotides: TGTGCCAGCAGTGGAGCGGCACTTACTTCACCCCTCCACTTT. Full variable domain (missing parts from reference TRBV25-1 and TRBJ1-6): EADIYQTPRYLVIGTGKKITLECSQTMGHDKMYWYQQDPGMELHLIHYSYGVNSTEKGDLSSESTVSRIRTEHFPLTLESARPSHTSQYLCASSGAALTSPLHFGNGTRLTVT.

This chain links TRBV11-3 with TRBJ2-1, with TRBD2 as a possible D gene (5 bases). The CDR3 has 16 amino acids. Germline CDR1 SGHNT, CDR2 YENEEA. Trimming removed 5 bases at V and 4 bases at J, with 18 bases between. CDR3 coding DNA: TGTGCCAGCAGCCCTCGGTCCGGGCGGGCTTACAATGAGCAGTTCTTC. Its protein product is CASSPRSGRAYNEQFF.